This TCR beta chain was observed in a study of OX40 agonist ivuxolimab in advanced cancers. As for the study in general: The drug used for patients, ivuxolimab, was an agonistic anti-OX40 (CD134) antibody. Ivuxolimab, which patients received intravenously every 2 weeks, was dosed at 0.01 to 10 mg/kg. Patients receiving dose escalation had hepatocellular carcinoma, melanoma, renal cell or head and neck cancer.

Libraries were prepared by immunoSEQ multiplex PCR; TCRdb keeps only in-frame clonotypes and omits some of them. Among 95,000 or so clones, about 90% were seen once, and the ten largest hold around 0.51%. With regard to this clone: Its antigen remains unknown. In the same sample, other DNA sequences code for this CDR3.

Germline CDR1 reads SNHLY; CDR2 reads FYNNEI. This CDR3 comprises 15 residues. Trimming cost V 6 bases and J 1 base, with 15 bases left between them. The study, taken as a whole, reports: Clones of CD4+ and CD8+ blood T cells grew by week 6 at doses of 0.1 to 3.0 mg/kg.

The chain has TRBV2 and TRBJ1-1, with D hard to call. The sequenced sample was CD4+ or CD8+ T cells sorted from blood, obtained in a trial of the OX40 agonist ivuxolimab. The source of this sequence is an adult with an advanced solid tumor such as melanoma, head and neck, liver or kidney cancer. CDR3 amino acids: CASRASRVTNTEAFF. Written as DNA, the CDR3 is TGTGCCAGCAGGGCCAGTCGGGTTACGAACACTGAAGCTTTCTTT. Looking up the rest from reference TRBV2 and TRBJ1-1 gives the full variable domain: EPEVTQTPSHQVTQMGQEVILRCVPISNHLYFYWYRQILGQKVEFLVSFYNNEISEKSEIFDDQFSVERPDGSNFTLKIRSTKLEDSAMYFCASRASRVTNTEAFFGQGTRLTVV.